What follows are 32 T cell receptor beta chains derived from one specimen sequenced in a study of blood T cell repertoires in COVID-19. The repertoire was sequenced with immunoSEQ multiplex PCR; TCRdb's copy has only in-frame clones and lacks some. The data show tens of thousands of clones, with approximately 80% seen just once and approximately 12% held by the top ten. The sample consisted of peripheral blood. These receptors all stem from a human donor in a cohort sampled during active COVID-19.

V and J are TRBV28 and TRBJ1-1; no firm D call. V lost 2 bases and J 4 bases, leaving 14 bases between the germline ends. This CDR3 is built from 15 residues. In germline, CDR1 is MDHEN, CDR2 SYDVKM. CDR3 sequence: CASSLTGGAGTEAFF. CDR3 nucleotides: TGTGCCAGCAGTTTAACTGGTGGTGCCGGCACTGAAGCTTTCTTT.

The chain is built from TRBV7-9 and TRBJ1-4, with 9 nucleotides matching TRBD1. V was clipped by 5 bases and J by 3 bases; unmatched bases: 10. CDR3 length equals 17 residues. Germline CDR1 and CDR2: SEHNR and FQNEAQ (reference sequence). In DNA, the CDR3 is TGTGCCAGCAGCCCCGGGGACAGGGAGTATGCTAATGAAAAACTGTTTTTT. Encoded protein: CASSPGDREYANEKLFF.

This chain links TRBV5-1 with TRBJ1-5, with TRBD1 matching over 7 bases. Germline trimming cut 4 bases from V and 2 bases from J; bases unmatched to any gene: 6. CDR3 length: 15 amino acids. Germline CDR1 and CDR2: SGHRS and YFSETQ. DNA of the CDR3: TGCGCCAGCAGCCTGGAAGGACAGGGCAATCAGCCCCAGCATTTT. This codes for CASSLEGQGNQPQHF.

This clone has just a few counts. This chain joins TRBV3-1 (or the pseudogene TRBV3-2) and TRBJ1-3; the D gene is possibly TRBD1 (6 bases). The V end lost 6 bases, the J end lost 4 bases, and 16 bases lay between the germline ends. Germline CDR1 LGHDT, CDR2 YNNKEL (reference sequence). This CDR3 comprises 15 residues. CDR3 in amino acids: CASSRLQGTGNTIYF. As DNA, the CDR3 is TGTGCCAGCAGTCGACTACAGGGTACGGGAAACACCATATATTTT.

The V and J genes are TRBV19 and TRBJ2-7; 8 bases line up with TRBD1. The CDR3 runs to 16 residues. CDR1 is LNHDA, CDR2 SQIVND, per germline (reference sequence). Trimming at V came to 1 base and at J to 5 bases, leaving 10 bases not matched to a gene. CDR3 residues: CASSIVPRQGFDEQYV. CDR3 DNA sequence: TGTGCCAGTAGTATAGTCCCGCGACAGGGGTTTGACGAGCAGTACGTC.

This clone was seen only once. V and J are TRBV5-1 and TRBJ2-2, with 10 bases aligning to TRBD1. Trimming cost V 3 bases and J 5 bases; bases outside gene matches: 1. Germline V CDR1 and CDR2: SGHRS, YFSETQ. CDR3 length: 14 residues. The CDR3 protein is CASSWGQGTGELFF. CDR3 DNA sequence: TGCGCCAGCAGCTGGGGACAGGGGACCGGGGAGCTGTTTTTT.

The CDR3 region has the DNA TGTGCCAGCAGCGTAGCGGGGGCGAACACCGGGGAGCTGTTTTTT. This translates into CASSVAGANTGELFF. The chain combines TRBV9 with TRBJ2-2; D may be TRBD2 (6 bases). Trimming removed 0 bases at V and 0 bases at J, with 6 bases between. Per germline, CDR1 SGDLS and CDR2 YYNGEE. This CDR3 region has 15 residues.

This chain links TRBV28 with TRBJ1-2, with a tentative D call TRBD1 (5 bases). The CDR3 extends over 12 amino acids. Germline V lookup: CDR1 MDHEN, CDR2 SYDVKM. Trimming cost V 6 bases and J 7 bases, with 12 bases left between them. CDR3 nucleotides: TGTGCCAGCAGAAGGCAGGGTGGTGGCTACACCTTC. Protein sequence: CASRRQGGGYTF.

The genes are TRBV4-3 and TRBJ2-2; tentative D call: TRBD2 (6 bases). Germline CDR1 LGHNA, CDR2 YSLEER. Trimming shortened V by 5 bases and J by 0 bases, and 19 bases separated the two germline ends. This CDR3 has 18 residues. CDR3 sequence (DNA): TGCGCCAGCAGCTCATATTTGGAGGGCCTCGCGAACACCGGGGAGCTGTTTTTT. It is translated as CASSSYLEGLANTGELFF.

The V call is TRBV6-1, the J call TRBJ2-7, with D hard to call. From germline, CDR1 is MNHNS and CDR2 SASEGT. Trimming took off 2 bases at V and 0 bases at J, with 5 bases between the two ends. This CDR3 has 13 amino acids. CDR3 nucleotide sequence: TGTGCCAGCAGTGAACACAGCTCCTACGAGCAGTACTTC. This gives the protein CASSEHSSYEQYF.

The V and J genes are TRBV6-5 and TRBJ1-1, with TRBD1 identical over 8 bases. The junction had 3 bases not matched to a gene; V was cut back by 5 bases and J by 4 bases. This CDR3 is 13 amino acids long. Germline V CDR1 and CDR2: MNHEY, SVGAGI. The CDR3 loop reads CASSQDRVTEAFF. The DNA of the CDR3 is TGTGCCAGCAGTCAGGACAGGGTCACTGAAGCTTTCTTT.

V and J are TRBV28 and TRBJ1-2; TRBD1 matches at 9 bases. The CDR3 is made up of 14 amino acids. CDR1 is MDHEN and CDR2 is SYDVKM in the germline V gene. V shed 6 bases and J 8 bases; nucleotides not matched to a gene: 10. The CDR3 DNA reads TGTGCCAGCAGGTCACAGGGGGCCAAGGAAGGCTACACCTTC. Residues: CASRSQGAKEGYTF.

This clone was seen a single time. This chain joins TRBV10-3 and TRBJ2-7; maybe TRBD1 (6 bases). Germline lookup yields CDR1 ENHRY and CDR2 SYGVKD. Trimming pared 3 bases from V and 7 bases from J, leaving 13 bases between. The CDR3 has 13 amino acids. The CDR3 loop is CAISDPQGSEQYV. The CDR3 DNA reads TGTGCCATCAGTGACCCACAGGGATCTGAGCAGTACGTC.

This rearrangement joins TRBV15 to TRBJ1-3; 8 nucleotides align to TRBD1. The CDR3 loop spans 15 amino acids. With V trimmed by 1 base and J by 2 bases, 1 base remained unmatched. From germline, CDR1 is LNHNV and CDR2 YYDKDF (reference sequence). The CDR3 is CATSRGTGPGNTIYF. The CDR3 nucleotides read TGTGCCACCAGCAGAGGGACAGGGCCTGGAAACACCATATATTTT.

The rearrangement joins TRBV11-2 to TRBJ2-5, with D possibly matching TRBD1 (5 bases). The CDR3 extends over 14 amino acids. V was trimmed by 5 bases and J by 1 base, leaving 11 bases between them. Germline V CDR1 and CDR2: SGHAT, FQNNGV. The CDR3 DNA is TGTGCCAGCAGCCTATGGGGCATCCAAGAGACCCAGTACTTC. Translated: CASSLWGIQETQYF.

V and J are TRBV4-1 and TRBJ1-5, with D possibly being TRBD1 (5 bases). V lost 4 bases, J lost 5 bases, and 12 bases lay in between. Looked up from germline, CDR1 is MGHRA and CDR2 is YSYEKL. The length of the CDR3 is 14 residues. The CDR3 DNA reads TGCGCCAGCAGCCGTCAGGGCAGGGATCAGCCCCAGCATTTT. Its translation: CASSRQGRDQPQHF.

V gene TRBV4-3 combines with J gene TRBJ1-2; 8 bases fit TRBD1. The ends lost 0 bases at V and 8 bases at J; junction bases unmatched: 8. This CDR3 has 15 residues. The V gene's germline CDR1 is LGHNA and CDR2 YSLEER. The CDR3 sequence: CASSQDLQGAGGYTF. CDR3 in DNA: TGCGCCAGCAGCCAAGACCTGCAGGGGGCTGGAGGCTACACCTTC.

This chain joins TRBV6-5 and TRBJ2-2, with D maybe TRBD1 (6 bases). The CDR3 is 13 amino acids. CDR1 and CDR2 from the germline V gene are MNHEY and SVGAGI. Trimming cost V 8 bases and J 2 bases, with 9 bases left between them. The CDR3 sequence: CASRDTNTGELFF. CDR3 DNA sequence: TGTGCCAGCCGGGACACCAACACCGGGGAGCTGTTTTTT.

For the CDR3, the DNA is TGTGCCAGCAGTGGCCGCGGGGTCGGGTCGAAGAGGAACACTGAAGCTTTCTTT. Protein product: CASSGRGVGSKRNTEAFF. The chain carries TRBV6-1 and TRBJ1-1; D is undetermined. The germline V gene has CDR1 MNHNS and CDR2 SASEGT. The CDR3 length is 18 residues. V lost 4 bases and J lost 1, with 22 bases in between.

The chain joins TRBV5-1 to TRBJ2-5; tentatively, D is TRBD1 (6 bases). V shed 4 bases and J shed 2 bases, with 12 bases lying between them. This CDR3 spans 14 amino acids. The germline CDR1 and CDR2 sequences are SGHRS and YFSETQ. CDR3 in amino acids: CASSPTDRQETQYF. As DNA, the CDR3 is TGCGCCAGCAGCCCAACGGACAGACAAGAGACCCAGTACTTC.

This clone was observed a handful of times. V gene TRBV18 combines with J gene TRBJ2-7; 8 bases align to TRBD1. The junction had 5 bases not matched to a gene; V was cut back by 4 bases and J by 6 bases. The CDR3 has 13 residues. Germline assignment: CDR1 KGHSH and CDR2 LQKENI. In nucleotides, the CDR3 is TGTGCCAGCTCACGGGGGACAGGCGCCGAGCAGTACGTC. Amino acid sequence: CASSRGTGAEQYV.

The chain employs TRBV9 and TRBJ1-2; TRBD1 matches at 7 bases. With 0 bases clipped from V and 4 bases from J, the junction kept 6 bases outside the gene matches. The CDR3 is 15 amino acids. CDR1 and CDR2 (germline): SGDLS, YYNGEE. CDR3 loop: CASSVVSGGGYGYTF. The DNA for the CDR3 is TGTGCCAGCAGCGTAGTGTCAGGGGGTGGCTATGGCTACACCTTC. Variable domain in full (rest from reference TRBV9 and TRBJ1-2): DSGVTQTPKHLITATGQRVTLRCSPRSGDLSVYWYQQSLDQGLQFLIQYYNGEERAKGNILERFSAQQFPDLHSELNLSSLELGDSALYFCASSVVSGGGYGYTFGSGTRLTVV.

This clone has a handful of counts. The DNA of the CDR3 is TGTGCCAGCTCCCCGGACAGGGTAGATGGCTACACCTTC. It is translated as CASSPDRVDGYTF. V and J are TRBV18 and TRBJ1-2, with 8 bases matching TRBD1. V was pared by 6 bases and J by 6 bases, with 6 bases of the junction left unmatched. Germline lookup yields CDR1 KGHSH and CDR2 LQKENI. CDR3 length: 13 amino acids.

Here the CDR3 reads CASSFRYNEQFF. The CDR3 DNA sequence: TGTGCCAGCAGTTTCCGGTACAATGAGCAGTTCTTC. The genes are TRBV28 and TRBJ2-1; D remains unclear. CDR3 size: 12 residues. V lost 3 bases to trimming and J lost 4 bases, with 4 bases between them. Germline CDR1 and CDR2: MDHEN and SYDVKM. The full variable domain, completed using reference TRBV28 and TRBJ2-1, is DVKVTQSSRYLVKRTGEKVFLECVQDMDHENMFWYRQDPGLGLRLIYFSYDVKMKEKGDIPEGYSVSREKKERFSLILESASTNQTSMYLCASSFRYNEQFFGPGTRLTVL.

The J gene is TRBJ2-3, the V gene TRBV7-2; D call uncertain. Germline CDR1 and CDR2: SGHTA and FQGNSA. V gave up 5 bases and J gave up 0 bases, with 9 bases separating them. The CDR3 contains 14 residues. The CDR3 spells CASSPLESTDTQYF. CDR3 nucleotides: TGTGCCAGCAGCCCGCTAGAGAGCACAGATACGCAGTATTTT. Using reference TRBV7-2 and TRBJ2-3 for the parts outside the CDR3, the full variable domain is GAGVSQSPSNKVTEKGKDVELRCDPISGHTALYWYRQSLGQGLEFLIYFQGNSAPDKSGLPSDRFSAERTGGSVSTLTIQRTQQEDSAVYLCASSPLESTDTQYFGPGTRLTVL.

CDR3 sequence reads: CASRRGQGISEQYF. The CDR3 DNA reads as TGTGCCAGTAGGAGAGGACAGGGTATCTCCGAGCAGTACTTC. The chain joins TRBV19 to TRBJ2-7; 8 nucleotides align to TRBD1. Germline assignment: CDR1 LNHDA and CDR2 SQIVND (reference sequence). Unmatched junction bases numbered 10, after V lost 6 bases and J lost 6 bases. This CDR3 contains 14 residues. The full variable domain, with the rest looked up from reference TRBV19 and TRBJ2-7, is DGGITQSPKYLFRKEGQNVTLSCEQNLNHDAMYWYRQDPGQGLRLIYYSQIVNDFQKGDIAEGYSVSREKKESFPLTVTSAQKNPTAFYLCASRRGQGISEQYFGPGTRLTVT.

The chain uses TRBV24-1 and TRBJ2-7; 9 bases fit TRBD2. Germline V gives CDR1 KGHDR, CDR2 SFDVKD. The CDR3 consists of 14 residues. The junction had 14 bases not matched to a gene; V was cut back by 7 bases and J by 11 bases. The CDR3 nucleotides read TGTGCCACCAGCTTGACTAGCGGCGGGAGGACCAAGTACGTC. It translates to CATSLTSGGRTKYV.

CDR3 bases: TGTGCCAGCAGCCTTTACAAACAGGGAAGGTACGAGCAGTACTTC. It specifies CASSLYKQGRYEQYF. The chain uses TRBV14 and TRBJ2-7; a weak D match, TRBD1 (6 bases). The CDR3 spans 15 residues. Trimming took off 4 bases at V and 4 bases at J, with 17 bases between the two ends. In germline, CDR1 is SGHDN, CDR2 FVKESK.

This chain links TRBV20-1 with TRBJ2-7; 9 bases agree with TRBD2. This CDR3 comprises 14 residues. Trimming removed 3 bases from V and 5 bases from J; junction bases left unmatched: 8. Looked up from germline, CDR1 is DFQATT and CDR2 is SNEGSKA (reference sequence). For the CDR3, the DNA is TGCAGTGCTAGTTTCGGGACTAGCAGAGACGAGCAGTACTTC. Residues: CSASFGTSRDEQYF.

In DNA, the CDR3 is TGTGCCAGCAGTTTATACGGACAGGGGGCCAGTGGCTACACCTTC. Amino acids: CASSLYGQGASGYTF. The rearrangement joins TRBV27 to TRBJ1-2, with 11 bases identical to TRBD1. The CDR3 covers 15 residues. Germline CDR1 and CDR2: MNHEY and SMNVEV (reference sequence). Trimming cost V 1 base and J 7 bases; bases outside gene matches: 5.

The V and J genes are TRBV19 and TRBJ2-1, with TRBD1 matching 9 bases. Per the germline V gene, CDR1 is LNHDA and CDR2 is SQIVND (reference sequence). This CDR3 is 17 amino acids long. Trimming at V came to 9 bases and at J to 2 bases, leaving 14 bases not matched to a gene. This CDR3 reads CASRDRVLARTYNEQFF. Written as DNA, the CDR3 is TGTGCCAGCCGGGACAGGGTTCTAGCGCGGACCTACAATGAGCAGTTCTTC.

This rearrangement joins TRBV3-1 (or the pseudogene TRBV3-2) to TRBJ1-5, with D maybe TRBD1 (5 bases). V gave up 4 bases and J gave up 2 bases, with 9 bases separating them. This CDR3 is built from 14 residues. Germline V CDR1 and CDR2: LGHDT, YNNKEL (reference sequence). CDR3 nucleotide sequence: TGTGCCAGCAGCCCCCGGGGGGGCAATCAGCCCCAGCATTTT. Protein sequence: CASSPRGGNQPQHF.